The 21 T cell receptor beta chains in this list originate from one sample, sequenced in a study of T cells in localized non-small cell lung cancer. Clones were read by immunoSEQ multiplex PCR, and TCRdb kept only the in-frame ones, dropping some. Here the sample spans around 41,000 clones, about 88% being singletons. The sequenced sample was peripheral blood, obtained before any cancer treatment. The receptors derive from a woman between 18 and 50 years old with stage III lung adenocarcinoma.

The chain links TRBV2 to TRBJ2-1, with D unresolved. Trimming took 7 bases from V and 0 from J, leaving 13 bases between them. The CDR3 is 15 residues long. Germline assignment: CDR1 SNHLY and CDR2 FYNNEI. CDR3 sequence (DNA): TGTGCCAGCAACATTGAGGAAAGCTCCTACAATGAGCAGTTCTTC. Translating it yields CASNIEESSYNEQFF. Drawing the rest from reference TRBV2 and TRBJ2-1, the complete variable domain is EPEVTQTPSHQVTQMGQEVILRCVPISNHLYFYWYRQILGQKVEFLVSFYNNEISEKSEIFDDQFSVERPDGSNFTLKIRSTKLEDSAMYFCASNIEESSYNEQFFGPGTRLTVL.

This chain joins TRBV5-1 and TRBJ2-3; D gene ambiguous. Germline V CDR1 and CDR2: SGHRS, YFSETQ. CDR3 length equals 14 residues. With 4 bases removed from V and 2 bases from J, the gap between germline ends came to 11 bases. The CDR3 here is CASSLESNTDTQYF. The CDR3 coding sequence is TGCGCCAGCAGCCTGGAATCAAACACAGATACGCAGTATTTT.

This clone has a single count. This chain joins TRBV7-2 and TRBJ1-2; D is possibly TRBD1 (6 bases). The V end lost 6 bases, the J end lost 8 bases, and 16 bases lay between the germline ends. This CDR3 has 13 residues. Per the germline V gene, CDR1 is SGHTA and CDR2 is FQGNSA. The CDR3 DNA sequence: TGTGCCAGCAGTCTACAGGGCCTAGTCGGCTACACCTTC. This sequence encodes CASSLQGLVGYTF.

The chain uses TRBV14 and TRBJ2-5; 11 bases align to TRBD2. Trimming cost V 2 bases and J 4 bases; bases outside gene matches: 9. This CDR3 has 17 residues. CDR1 and CDR2 (germline): SGHDN, FVKESK. The CDR3 is CASSQLLAGGARETQYF. The CDR3 DNA sequence: TGTGCCAGCAGCCAACTCCTAGCGGGGGGTGCGAGAGAGACCCAGTACTTC.

This clone was seen a few times. The chain has TRBV4-1 and TRBJ1-1; maybe TRBD1 (5 bases). The CDR3 has 13 amino acids. Trimming pared 1 base from V and 6 bases from J, leaving 9 bases between. The V gene's germline CDR1 is MGHRA and CDR2 YSYEKL. In DNA, the CDR3 is TGCGCCAGCAGCCAAGGAGGACACTCTGAAGCTTTCTTT. Protein: CASSQGGHSEAFF.

The chain couples TRBV7-3 to TRBJ2-5; TRBD1 might be the D (7 bases). The V end lost 3 bases, the J end lost 1 base, and 9 bases lay between the germline ends. CDR1 SGHTA and CDR2 FQGTGA come from the germline V gene. The CDR3 covers 14 residues. The CDR3 reads CASSLEGAQETQYF. The CDR3, as DNA: TGTGCCAGCAGCTTGGAGGGGGCCCAAGAGACCCAGTACTTC.

This sequence joins TRBV5-1 and TRBJ1-2; D not certain. Trimming pared 3 bases from V and 2 bases from J, leaving 8 bases between. Germline V gives CDR1 SGHRS, CDR2 YFSETQ. The CDR3 covers 13 residues. The chain's CDR3 is CASSSEVNYGYTF. The CDR3 nucleotides are TGCGCCAGCAGCTCCGAGGTAAACTATGGCTACACCTTC. The entire variable domain, with the rest obtained from reference TRBV5-1 and TRBJ1-2, is as follows: KAGVTQTPRYLIKTRGQQVTLSCSPISGHRSVSWYQQTPGQGLQFLFEYFSETQRNKGNFPGRFSGRQFSNSRSEMNVSTLELGDSALYLCASSSEVNYGYTFGSGTRLTVV.

The chain recombines TRBV12-5 with TRBJ2-2; D unclear. Trimming pared 6 bases from V and 6 bases from J, leaving 8 bases between. Germline values: CDR1 LGHNT, CDR2 FRNRAP. The CDR3 is 12 amino acids. The CDR3 nucleotides read TGTGCTAGTGGACCCTTAGCCGGGGAGCTGTTTTTT. Translating gives CASGPLAGELFF.

This chain uses TRBV14 with TRBJ2-4; D is unclear. CDR3 length: 13 residues. The ends were cut back, 0 bases at V and 9 bases at J, with 9 bases in the middle. Germline assignment: CDR1 SGHDN and CDR2 FVKESK. The chain's CDR3 is CASSQETRGIQYF. Here the CDR3 DNA reads TGTGCCAGCAGCCAAGAGACTCGCGGCATTCAGTACTTC.

This clone was recorded a few times. CDR3 amino acids: CASSTGLPADTQYF. CDR3 DNA sequence: TGTGCCAGCAGCACCGGACTCCCCGCTGATACGCAGTATTTT. V gene TRBV11-2 combines with J gene TRBJ2-3; the D gene is possibly TRBD2 (5 bases). Germline V gene data show CDR1 as SGHAT and CDR2 as FQNNGV. Trimming stripped 5 bases from V and 6 bases from J, with 15 bases between. The length of the CDR3 is 14 residues. The whole variable domain, filled in from reference TRBV11-2 and TRBJ2-3, reads EAGVAQSPRYKIIEKRQSVAFWCNPISGHATLYWYQQILGQGPKLLIQFQNNGVVDDSQLPKDRFSAERLKGVDSTLKIQPAKLEDSAVYLCASSTGLPADTQYFGPGTRLTVL.

V and J are TRBV6-5 and TRBJ1-6; weak D call: TRBD1 (5 bases). V was trimmed by 6 bases and J by 10 bases, leaving 16 bases between them. The CDR3 has 14 amino acids. Germline V lookup: CDR1 MNHEY, CDR2 SVGAGI. The CDR3 region is CASSLGAGNSPLHF. The DNA for the CDR3 is TGTGCCAGCAGCCTTGGGGCAGGGAACTCACCCCTCCACTTT.

The chain links TRBV7-2 to TRBJ2-5, with D perhaps TRBD1 or TRBD2 (5 bases each). The CDR3 extends over 14 amino acids. From germline, CDR1 is SGHTA and CDR2 FQGNSA. V lost 6 bases and J 2 bases, leaving 13 bases between the germline ends. CDR3 amino acids: CASSINGAQETQYF. In nucleotides, the CDR3 is TGTGCCAGCAGTATCAACGGGGCGCAAGAGACCCAGTACTTC.

The V call is TRBV4-1, the J call TRBJ2-3; maybe TRBD2 (6 bases). V was pared by 2 bases and J by 2 bases, with 14 bases between. The CDR3 loop spans 16 amino acids. CDR1 is MGHRA, CDR2 YSYEKL, per germline. CDR3 loop: CASSQMSRGSTDTQYF. The DNA of the CDR3 is TGCGCCAGCAGCCAAATGTCCCGGGGGTCCACAGATACGCAGTATTTT.

The V and J genes are TRBV25-1 and TRBJ1-2; TRBD1 matches at 8 bases. CDR1 is MGHDK, CDR2 SYGVNS, per germline. V shed 7 bases, J shed 5 bases, and the junction held 3 bases outside the gene matches. This CDR3 has 12 amino acids. CDR3 in DNA: TGTGCCAGCAACCAGGGGGCTTATGGCTACACCTTC. Amino acids: CASNQGAYGYTF.

This clone was seen only once. This chain joins TRBV18 and TRBJ2-2; D not certain. This CDR3 comprises 15 residues. V dropped 0 bases and J dropped 2 bases, with 7 bases sitting between them. CDR1 is KGHSH and CDR2 is LQKENI in the germline V gene. The CDR3 loop is CASSPPGRNTGELFF. DNA of the CDR3: TGTGCCAGCTCACCACCCGGCAGAAACACCGGGGAGCTGTTTTTT.

The CDR3, as DNA: TGTGCCAGCAGCCCCAAAGGGGGGGACTATGGCTACACCTTC. This codes for CASSPKGGDYGYTF. V and J are TRBV9 and TRBJ1-2; perhaps TRBD1 as D (6 bases). Trimming shortened V by 4 bases and J by 3 bases, and 13 bases separated the two germline ends. Germline V gene data show CDR1 as SGDLS and CDR2 as YYNGEE. This CDR3 is built from 14 residues.

Only one count was recorded for this clone. The chain carries TRBV27 and TRBJ2-1; 15 nucleotides line up with TRBD2. V dropped 5 bases and J dropped 2; count of bases not matched to a gene: 7. The CDR3 runs 18 residues. Germline CDR1 MNHEY, CDR2 SMNVEV (reference sequence). CDR3 in DNA: TGTGCCAGCAGTCCGCGGACTAGCGGGGGGGCGCCCTACAATGAGCAGTTCTTC. This codes for CASSPRTSGGAPYNEQFF.

The rearrangement uses TRBV4-1 and TRBJ1-1; D remains unclear. The ends were cut back, 2 bases at V and 1 base at J, with 8 bases in the middle. CDR3 length equals 14 residues. CDR1 and CDR2 (germline): MGHRA, YSYEKL. CDR3 loop: CASSQWAGNTEAFF. As DNA, the CDR3 is TGCGCCAGCAGCCAATGGGCAGGGAACACTGAAGCTTTCTTT.

This chain links TRBV30 with TRBJ1-3; 7 positions agree with TRBD1. The CDR3 loop spans 14 amino acids. Germline V gene data show CDR1 as GTSNPN and CDR2 as SVGIG (reference sequence). With V trimmed by 4 bases and J by 8 bases, 11 bases remained unmatched. CDR3 residues: CAWMAGTEVHTIYF. CDR3 nucleotide sequence: TGTGCCTGGATGGCCGGGACAGAAGTCCACACCATATATTTT.

The chain combines TRBV4-1 with TRBJ2-1; the D gene is possibly TRBD1 (5 bases). Germline CDR1 MGHRA, CDR2 YSYEKL. The V end lost 0 bases, the J end lost 9 bases, and 9 bases lay between the germline ends. This CDR3 region has 13 residues. CDR3: CASSQDRGGEQFF. CDR3 in DNA: TGCGCCAGCAGCCAAGATAGGGGCGGTGAGCAGTTCTTC.

The rearrangement links TRBV4-1 to TRBJ1-5, with a tentative D call TRBD1 (5 bases). In germline, CDR1 is MGHRA, CDR2 YSYEKL. The CDR3 consists of 13 residues. Trimming stripped 1 base from V and 9 bases from J, with 10 bases between. The CDR3 DNA follows: TGCGCCAGCAGCCAAGTTGGGGGTGGGCCCCAGCATTTT. Translated: CASSQVGGGPQHF.